This section outlines one TCR beta chain sequence together with its context. Its antigen specificity is not known. Per-nucleotide qualities are absent, and no much larger clonotype sits a single base away. Each collaborating institution followed its own protocols to collect whole blood in K2EDTA tubes. For TCRbeta analysis, collaborator samples were shipped as frozen whole blood, as isolated PBMCs, or as DNA extracted from either sample type. The data belong to a study of blood T cell repertoires in COVID-19 (dated by TCRdb to 2018 to 2021). Regarding the complete study: Samples covering the acute and convalescent phases of COVID-19 were provided by collaborators in the United States, Italy and Spain. The material from the prospective study consisted of cDNA or gDNA derived from T cells, B-cell-depleted T cells, or PBMCs. The dataset comprised deeply sampled blood TCRbeta repertoires from subjects exposed to, actively infected with, or recovered from COVID-19. A freely available public database, intended as a resource for researchers studying the immune response to SARS-CoV-2, is where the repertoires were released. The samples were drawn from two sources: the first 160 participants of the ongoing ImmuneRACE study, and 1,000 to 1,500 subjects contributed by 6 global collaborators. The sample metadata nearly always contained a de-identified subject ID, COVID-19 status, age in years and sex. Where HLA class I and class II types were available, the types were taken from metadata supplied by the sample provider, not from assay-based typing.

The CDR3 spans 16 residues, from the cysteine through the phenylalanine. CDR3 DNA only is kept here, 48 bases in frame from base 1. CDR1 and CDR2 are drawn from the germline V gene: SGHTA, FQGTGA. V and J are trimmed by 5 bases and 7 bases, and the gene matches miss 14 bases of the junction. TCRbeta CDR3 regions were amplified from genomic DNA by means of the immunoSEQ Assay, a bias-controlled multiplex PCR. The paper's data handling went like this. Nucleated cell counts per sample were estimated from amplification of reference gene primers within the assay. To quantify the absolute abundance of each unique TCRbeta CDR3 rearrangement, sequence reads were collapsed and filtered. For each sample, productive Simpson clonality was calculated as the square root of Simpson's diversity index across productive rearrangements. TCRdb holds this immuneACCESS table with in-frame rearrangements only. Some clones are missing; in checked studies, unresolved V genes explain under half, and the rest has no known cause. That table is the source of V, J and clone size, and D and trimming were worked out from the DNA. Recorded for this sample are fewer than 250,000 clones; 84% of them occurred a single time. Under 5% of the sample goes to the ten largest clones.

General findings and caveats noted by the study authors: The quantity of clinical and demographic metadata differed by source and by participant and was supplied without curation.

The rearrangement combines TRBV7-3 with TRBJ2-1, with TRBD2 identical over 7 junction bases. Sequenced input: peripheral blood. This sequence was found in a man between 45 and 60 years old with acute or convalescent COVID-19. The DNA sequence follows: TGTGCCAGCAGCACCCGGGGAGGGGCCTCGGGTAATGAGCAGTTCTTC. This codes for CASSTRGGASGNEQFF.